This TCR beta chain was identified during a study of T cell responses to AZD1222 COVID-19 vaccine. Across the whole study: Pooled in the analysis were second doses at about 4 or about 12 weeks.

A note on this clone: Its antigen is still unknown.

Study results and caveats: Rises in breadth and depth of Spike-specific TCRs came after two AZD1222 doses. Seropositivity was recorded at baseline in only a handful of AZD1222 recipients.

Libraries were prepared by immunoSEQ multiplex PCR; TCRdb keeps only in-frame clonotypes and omits some of them. Of roughly 130,000 clones in the sample, over 75% were seen once. Trimming stripped 5 bases from V and 0 bases from J, with 2 bases between. The CDR3 is 12 residues long. V and J are TRBV12-3 or TRBV12-4 and TRBJ1-3; D uncertain. This clonotype was obtained from an adult in good health. The sequenced sample was peripheral blood, obtained on day 0 of AZD1222 vaccination. CDR3 DNA sequence: TGTGCCAGCAGTGTCTCTGGAAACACCATATATTTT. Translation gives CASSVSGNTIYF.